The text below deals with one T cell receptor beta chain. Its antigen is still unknown. This record comes from a study of a mutant IDH1 vaccine in newly diagnosed glioma. Measured with immunoSEQ multiplex PCR; TCRdb has only the in-frame clones, and not every one. The sample includes about 30,000 clones, roughly 83% seen only once; the top ten take approximately 24%. Time point described: week 5, during vaccination. Topical imiquimod accompanied each vaccine dose, which consisted of 300 ug of mutant IDH1 20-mer peptide. Each tumor in the donors was a new WHO grade 3 or 4 astrocytoma, IDH1-mutant and ATRX-lost. V lost 3 bases and J lost 0, with 3 bases in between. The CDR3 has 13 residues. Germline-derived CDR1 and CDR2 are MNHEY and SMNVEV (reference sequence).

This TCR derives from a man aged 25 to 45 with glioma. The material was PBMCs, obtained from a glioma patient whose treatment included an IDH1 peptide vaccine. V is TRBV27 and J is TRBJ1-5; no reliable D call. CDR3 nucleotides: TGTGCCAGCAGTTTCGATAGCAATCAGCCCCAGCATTTT. It translates to CASSFDSNQPQHF.